A single sample gave rise to the 21 T cell receptor beta chains below, sequenced in a study of a mutant IDH1 vaccine in newly diagnosed glioma. As for time point: week 47, end of study. In every dose of vaccine, 300 ug of mutant IDH1 20-mer peptide was given alongside topical imiquimod. For these receptors, no antigen is known. Some clones are missing from TCRdb's copy, which holds only in-frame ones; the method was immunoSEQ multiplex PCR. Of tens of thousands of clones in the sample, approximately 75% were seen once. Sequenced here: PBMCs, sampled from a glioma patient whose treatment included an IDH1 peptide vaccine. Receptors were obtained from a middle-aged man with glioma.

This clone was found a few times. The chain has TRBV7-6 and TRBJ2-7; D may correspond to TRBD1 or TRBD2 (5 bases each). V gave up 5 bases and J gave up 2 bases, with 10 bases separating them. Germline CDR1 SGHVS, CDR2 FNYEAQ. The CDR3 runs to 13 residues. CDR3 nucleotide sequence: TGTGCCAGCAGCGAGGGGACCCCCTACGAGCAGTACTTC. This sequence encodes CASSEGTPYEQYF.

The chain carries TRBV7-9 and TRBJ2-4; D uncertain. The V gene lost 0 bases and the J gene lost 8 bases, with 11 bases spanning the gap. The CDR3 totals 14 residues. In germline, CDR1 is SEHNR, CDR2 FQNEAQ (reference sequence). The CDR3 DNA sequence: TGTGCCAGCAGCTTAGCAATTAGAGGCGACATTCAGTACTTC. Amino acid sequence: CASSLAIRGDIQYF.

The chain carries TRBV14 and TRBJ2-4; D gene uncertain. The CDR3 is 13 residues long. The V gene lost 1 base and the J gene lost 6 bases, with 7 bases spanning the gap. Looked up from germline, CDR1 is SGHDN and CDR2 is FVKESK. This CDR3 reads CASSQGFPNIQYF. The CDR3 nucleotides read TGTGCCAGCAGCCAAGGGTTCCCAAACATTCAGTACTTC.

CDR3 residues: CASSQPGLAEQFF. The DNA for the CDR3 is TGTGCCAGCAGCCAACCGGGACTAGCGGAGCAGTTCTTC. V is TRBV14 and J is TRBJ2-1, with TRBD2 matching over 10 bases. Germline CDR1 SGHDN, CDR2 FVKESK. CDR3 length: 13 residues. The J segment lost 10 bases and the V segment lost 2 bases, leaving 2 bases of the junction unmatched.

This clone was counted between two and nine times. The chain uses TRBV5-6 and TRBJ2-7; D perhaps matches TRBD1 (6 bases). The CDR3 contains 15 residues. The germline gives CDR1 SGHDT, CDR2 YYEEEE. With 1 base removed from V and 3 bases from J, the gap between germline ends came to 14 bases. The DNA of the CDR3 is TGTGCCAGCAGCTTGAACGGGGACACCAGCTACGAGCAGTACTTC. This sequence encodes CASSLNGDTSYEQYF.

The V gene is TRBV11-3, the J gene TRBJ2-5, with TRBD2 matching over 8 bases. Trimming took 6 bases from V and 2 from J; bases not matched to a gene: 2. The CDR3 covers 13 residues. CDR1 SGHNT and CDR2 YENEEA come from the germline V gene. The CDR3 is CASSREGQETQYF. The DNA for the CDR3 is TGTGCCAGCAGTCGGGAGGGGCAAGAGACCCAGTACTTC.

J is TRBJ2-2 and V is TRBV11-2, with D unclear. Per the germline V gene, CDR1 is SGHAT and CDR2 is FQNNGV. Trimming took 5 bases from V and 7 from J, leaving 17 bases between them. The CDR3 contains 15 residues. CDR3 region: CASSHLRGVGGELFF. The CDR3 DNA sequence: TGTGCCAGCAGCCACCTCCGAGGCGTAGGCGGGGAGCTGTTTTTT.

The chain carries TRBV4-3 and TRBJ1-6; 9 positions agree with TRBD1. The CDR3 is made up of 18 amino acids. Losses at the gene ends were 6 bases for V and 9 bases for J; bases not matched to a gene: 18. The V gene's germline CDR1 is LGHNA and CDR2 YSLEER. The CDR3 nucleotides are TGCGCCAGCAGGGAATACGGGACAGGGATTAGTGTTTTTTCACCCCTCCACTTT. Residues: CASREYGTGISVFSPLHF.

This chain links TRBV10-2 with TRBJ1-1; maybe TRBD1 (5 bases). Trimming cost V 2 bases and J 7 bases, with 14 bases left between them. This CDR3 is built from 14 residues. Germline V gene data show CDR1 as WSHSY and CDR2 as SAAADI. CDR3 protein: CASSEQPGRIEAFF. In DNA, the CDR3 is TGCGCCAGCAGTGAGCAGCCGGGACGGATTGAAGCTTTCTTT.

V and J are TRBV7-2 and TRBJ2-5, with 16 positions matching TRBD2. Germline values: CDR1 SGHTA, CDR2 FQGNSA. V lost 5 bases, J lost 4 bases, and 10 bases stayed unmatched. This CDR3 comprises 18 residues. CDR3 sequence: CASSLGTSGGARRETQYF. CDR3 bases: TGTGCCAGCAGCCTTGGGACTAGCGGGGGGGCCCGGCGAGAGACCCAGTACTTC.

V usage is TRBV5-4 and J usage is TRBJ2-5; TRBD1 aligns across 8 bases. CDR3 length: 17 amino acids. V dropped 2 bases and J dropped 1; count of bases not matched to a gene: 10. Germline CDR1 and CDR2: SGHNT and YYREEE (reference sequence). The CDR3 DNA sequence: TGTGCCAGCAGCTTACGTGGAATGGGACAGGCCCAAGAGACCCAGTACTTC. Encoded protein: CASSLRGMGQAQETQYF. Looking up the rest from reference TRBV5-4 and TRBJ2-5 gives the full variable domain: ETGVTQSPTHLIKTRGQQVTLRCSSQSGHNTVSWYQQALGQGPQFIFQYYREEENGRGNFPPRFSGLQFPNYSSELNVNALELDDSALYLCASSLRGMGQAQETQYFGPGTRLLVL.

The rearrangement links TRBV30 to TRBJ2-3; 11 nucleotides line up with TRBD1. Looked up from germline, CDR1 is GTSNPN and CDR2 is SVGIG (reference sequence). Losses at the gene ends were 5 bases for V and 3 bases for J; bases not matched to a gene: 4. This CDR3 comprises 14 residues. The DNA for the CDR3 is TGTGCCTGGGTTGGGGACAGGGGGACAGATACGCAGTATTTT. The encoded protein is CAWVGDRGTDTQYF.

This clone came up a few times. V is TRBV6-1 and J is TRBJ1-1; weak D call: TRBD1 (5 bases). This CDR3 spans 12 amino acids. The V and J ends lost 4 bases and 8 bases respectively, with 11 bases between them. The germline gives CDR1 MNHNS, CDR2 SASEGT. The CDR3 DNA reads TGTGCCAGCAGTGCCTACGGGGGGGAAGCTTTCTTT. This encodes CASSAYGGEAFF.

The V call is TRBV28, the J call TRBJ2-1; D gene uncertain. Trimming shortened V by 1 base and J by 6 bases, and 10 bases separated the two germline ends. Looked up from germline, CDR1 is MDHEN and CDR2 is SYDVKM. The CDR3 contains 14 residues. DNA of the CDR3: TGTGCCAGCAGTTTATTGGCACTTTCCAATGAGCAGTTCTTC. It yields the protein CASSLLALSNEQFF. Using reference TRBV28 and TRBJ2-1 for the parts outside the CDR3, the full variable domain is DVKVTQSSRYLVKRTGEKVFLECVQDMDHENMFWYRQDPGLGLRLIYFSYDVKMKEKGDIPEGYSVSREKKERFSLILESASTNQTSMYLCASSLLALSNEQFFGPGTRLTVL.

The CDR3 sequence: CASSLTDGKPYNEQFF. Written as DNA, the CDR3 is TGCGCCAGCAGCCTTACGGACGGTAAGCCTTACAATGAGCAGTTCTTC. The gene calls are TRBV4-1 and TRBJ2-1; D is unresolved. Germline-derived CDR1 and CDR2 are MGHRA and YSYEKL. V was pared by 4 bases and J by 4 bases, with 17 bases between. CDR3 length: 16 residues.

V is TRBV10-3 and J is TRBJ2-7; 7 nucleotides align to TRBD1. This CDR3 has 15 amino acids. Germline values: CDR1 ENHRY, CDR2 SYGVKD. The J segment lost 3 bases and the V segment lost 4 bases, leaving 9 bases of the junction unmatched. The CDR3 reads CAISVKTGVGYEQYF. The DNA for the CDR3 is TGTGCCATCAGTGTTAAAACAGGGGTTGGCTACGAGCAGTACTTC.

The J gene is TRBJ2-2, the V gene TRBV9; D may correspond to TRBD1 or TRBD2 (5 bases each). This CDR3 region has 15 residues. Trimming left V 0 bases short and J 6 bases short, with 12 bases between. From germline, CDR1 is SGDLS and CDR2 YYNGEE. CDR3 amino acids: CASSVGIVGAGELFF. The CDR3 DNA follows: TGTGCCAGCAGCGTAGGAATAGTGGGGGCCGGGGAGCTGTTTTTT.

The CDR3 reads CASSLIPGDGYTF. In nucleotides, the CDR3 is TGTGCCAGCAGCTTGATCCCAGGAGATGGCTACACCTTC. The V gene is TRBV5-5, the J gene TRBJ1-2; D unclear. Germline CDR1 is SGHKS and CDR2 is YYEKEE (reference sequence). V lost 1 base, J lost 6 bases, and 10 bases lay in between. CDR3 length: 13 residues.

The chain employs TRBV7-9 and TRBJ2-5; tentatively, D is TRBD1 (6 bases). The CDR3 consists of 14 residues. The germline V gene encodes CDR1 SEHNR and CDR2 FQNEAQ (reference sequence). V was trimmed by 2 bases and J by 1 base, leaving 8 bases between them. For the CDR3, the DNA is TGTGCCAGCAGCTTATGGACAGCCCAAGAGACCCAGTACTTC. Its translation: CASSLWTAQETQYF.

The V call is TRBV28, the J call TRBJ1-3; no clear D. Trimming pared 2 bases from V and 0 bases from J, leaving 2 bases between. CDR1 and CDR2 from the germline V gene are MDHEN and SYDVKM. The CDR3 spans 13 residues. The CDR3 region is CASSLSSGNTIYF. The CDR3 nucleotides read TGTGCCAGCAGTTTAAGCTCTGGAAACACCATATATTTT.

This clone is a singleton in its sample. The chain recombines TRBV6-5 with TRBJ2-1; 13 nucleotides match TRBD2. CDR3 size: 15 residues. V dropped 7 bases and J dropped 10; count of bases not matched to a gene: 10. Germline assignment: CDR1 MNHEY and CDR2 SVGAGI. The CDR3 region is CASTRGLAGASEQFF. CDR3 nucleotides: TGTGCCAGCACCCGAGGACTAGCGGGGGCTAGCGAGCAGTTCTTC.